These T cell receptor beta chains were read from a single sample in a study of cytomegalovirus exposure and HLA in healthy donors. The protocol was immunoSEQ multiplex PCR, while the TCRdb copy is restricted to in-frame clones and leaves out a portion. The table shows over 100,000 clones, with just under 80% occurring only once. Material: PBMCs. The receptors come from a young man in good health and CMV-seronegative. Each CDR3 is given with its conserved first and last residue. The D gene is left open where the match is weak. The size entry is marked missing in some rows and otherwise reads once, few, many or a size class.

abundance | len | j_gene | d_gene | v_gene | CDR3nt | CDR3aa
- | 14 | TRBJ2-2 | - | TRBV10-3 | TGTGCCATCAGTGAGTTTACACACACCGGGGAGCTGTTTTTT | CAISEFTHTGELFF
- | 15 | TRBJ2-3 | TRBD2 | TRBV7-9 | TGTGCCAGCAGCCTAGGGAGCGGGAGGACAGATACGCAGTATTTT | CASSLGSGRTDTQYF
- | 13 | TRBJ2-5 | - | TRBV2 | TGTGCCAGCAGAACAGGGGGAGGGGAGACCCAGTACTTC | CASRTGGGETQYF
few | 15 | TRBJ1-1 | - | TRBV6-1 | TGTGCCAGCAGCAAAAGCCTAGTATCGAACACTGAAGCTTTCTTT | CASSKSLVSNTEAFF
- | 14 | TRBJ1-5 | - | TRBV7-2 | TGTGCCAGTCACCAGGGTACAGGCAATCAGCCCCAGCATTTT | CASHQGTGNQPQHF
few | 13 | TRBJ1-1 | TRBD1 | TRBV6-5 | TGTGCCAGCAGGTATAAGGACAGGGTTGAAGCTTTCTTT | CASRYKDRVEAFF
- | 11 | TRBJ2-5 | - | TRBV19 | TGTGCCAGTCGAGGGGGAGAGACCCAGTACTTC | CASRGGETQYF
- | 13 | TRBJ2-1 | - | TRBV7-2 | TGTGCCAGCAGCCTAGGAGGCCACAATGAGCAGTTCTTC | CASSLGGHNEQFF
- | 14 | TRBJ2-7 | TRBD2 | TRBV30 | TGTGCCTGGAGTGTAAGGACTAGCAGCTCCGAGCAGTACTTC | CAWSVRTSSSEQYF
- | 15 | TRBJ2-7 | TRBD2 | TRBV27 | TGTGCCACCTCGGGACTAGCGGGAGACGTTGGCGAGCAGTACTTC | CATSGLAGDVGEQYF